Following are 26 T cell receptor beta chains from one sample sequenced in a study of blood T cell repertoires in COVID-19. The table came from immunoSEQ multiplex PCR; TCRdb's copy has only in-frame clones and leaves some out. This table has around 430,000 clones, around 89% appearing once. Input material: peripheral blood. The receptors derive from a woman aged 50 to 60 with COVID-19, enrolled during active disease.

In this sample, this clone turned up once. CDR3 nucleotides: TGTGCCTCCGCGGGGACCTCCGTCTCTGGAAACACCATATATTTT. Its translation: CASAGTSVSGNTIYF. J is TRBJ1-3 and V is TRBV10-3; the D gene is possibly TRBD1 (5 bases). V lost 11 bases and J lost 0, with 17 bases in between. The CDR3 sequence is 15 residues long. Germline V gives CDR1 ENHRY, CDR2 SYGVKD.

The rearrangement links TRBV7-7 to TRBJ2-5; 12 positions agree with TRBD2. The length of the CDR3 is 15 residues. V lost 4 bases and J lost 4; bases outside the gene matches: 4. CDR1 and CDR2 from the germline V gene are SSHAT and FNYEAQ (reference sequence). The CDR3 sequence is CASSSSGGALETQYF. The CDR3 nucleotides read TGTGCCAGCAGCTCTAGCGGGGGGGCCTTAGAGACCCAGTACTTC.

This clone came up once. The CDR3 DNA sequence: TGTGCCAGCAGCCGCGGACAGGGGGCGGCTAATGAAAAACTGTTTTTT. It codes for CASSRGQGAANEKLFF. The V call is TRBV3-1 (or the pseudogene TRBV3-2), the J call TRBJ1-4; TRBD1 matches 11 bases. The CDR3 has 16 amino acids. Germline CDR1 and CDR2: LGHDT and YNNKEL (reference sequence). V gave up 4 bases and J gave up 3 bases; unmatched junction bases: 4.

V gene TRBV5-4 combines with J gene TRBJ2-3; 7 nucleotides align to TRBD2. CDR3 size: 15 residues. The germline V gene has CDR1 SGHNT and CDR2 YYREEE (reference sequence). Germline trimming cut 4 bases from V and 1 base from J; bases unmatched to any gene: 6. The CDR3 protein is CASSPGGGGTDTQYF. In DNA, the CDR3 is TGTGCCAGCAGCCCGGGGGGAGGGGGCACAGATACGCAGTATTTT.

The chain has TRBV25-1 and TRBJ2-1; D remains unclear. This CDR3 is built from 13 residues. Germline loops: CDR1 MGHDK, CDR2 SYGVNS. Deletions cut 4 bases from V and 8 bases from J, with 12 bases between. The CDR3 DNA reads TGTGCCAGCAGTGCCCGACCAGGCCATGAGCAGTTCTTC. Protein product: CASSARPGHEQFF. Drawing the rest from reference TRBV25-1 and TRBJ2-1, the complete variable domain is EADIYQTPRYLVIGTGKKITLECSQTMGHDKMYWYQQDPGMELHLIHYSYGVNSTEKGDLSSESTVSRIRTEHFPLTLESARPSHTSQYLCASSARPGHEQFFGPGTRLTVL.

Here the CDR3 DNA reads TGCGCCAGCAGCCAACTCCCCGGGACAGGGAGGTACGAGCAGTACTTC. Its protein product is CASSQLPGTGRYEQYF. The rearrangement joins TRBV4-1 to TRBJ2-7; 9 nucleotides line up with TRBD1. The V gene end was trimmed by 2 bases and the J gene end by 4 bases; junction bases not matched to a gene: 9. The CDR3 extends over 16 amino acids. CDR1 and CDR2 (germline): MGHRA, YSYEKL.

The CDR3 nucleotides are TGTGCCAGCAGCCTCCGGACAGTTTATAGCAATCAGCCCCAGCATTTT. Residues: CASSLRTVYSNQPQHF. This chain connects TRBV21-1 to TRBJ1-5; the DNA was not compared with TRBD1, the D call given in the table. TRBV21-1 is a pseudogene segment. This CDR3 spans 16 amino acids.

This clone was detected only once. The chain couples TRBV5-1 to TRBJ2-3; 7 bases agree with TRBD1. Germline-derived CDR1 and CDR2 are SGHRS and YFSETQ. This CDR3 is 14 amino acids long. V trimming: 2 bases; J trimming: 4 bases; junction bases outside the gene matches: 4. CDR3 bases: TGCGCCAGCAGCTTTGAGGGGGCAGCAGATACGCAGTATTTT. Its protein product is CASSFEGAADTQYF.

The gene calls are TRBV25-1 and TRBJ1-1; possibly TRBD1 for D (6 bases). Trimming took 6 bases from V and 4 from J, leaving 18 bases between them. The CDR3 spans 15 residues. Germline-derived CDR1 and CDR2 are MGHDK and SYGVNS. The CDR3 DNA reads TGTGCCAGCAGCCCCTTAGGGGGGGCGGCCACTGAAGCTTTCTTT. Encoded protein: CASSPLGGAATEAFF.

The chain combines TRBV27 with TRBJ2-1; 9 bases align to TRBD1. V was clipped by 4 bases and J by 10 bases; unmatched bases: 8. The V gene's germline CDR1 is MNHEY and CDR2 SMNVEV (reference sequence). CDR3 size: 14 residues. The CDR3 DNA sequence: TGTGCCAGCAGTTACCGGACAGGGGATCGCGAGCAGTTCTTC. This sequence encodes CASSYRTGDREQFF.

The gene calls are TRBV5-6 and TRBJ2-5; 10 bases fit TRBD2. Germline V gene data show CDR1 as SGHDT and CDR2 as YYEEEE. The CDR3 contains 15 residues. V gave up 4 bases and J gave up 2 bases; unmatched junction bases: 5. In nucleotides, the CDR3 is TGTGCCAGCAGCCTACCGACTAGCGGGCAAGAGACCCAGTACTTC. Protein product: CASSLPTSGQETQYF.

This chain joins TRBV27 and TRBJ2-7; tentative D call: TRBD2 (6 bases). Per germline, CDR1 MNHEY and CDR2 SMNVEV (reference sequence). CDR3 length: 12 residues. V lost 5 bases and J lost 6, with 11 bases in between. The CDR3 nucleotides read TGTGCCAGCAGTCCCGGGGGTGGCGAGCAGTACTTC. Protein: CASSPGGGEQYF.

The chain employs TRBV28 and TRBJ1-2; the match to TRBD1 covers 8 bases. Germline assignment: CDR1 MDHEN and CDR2 SYDVKM. There are 13 residues in the CDR3. V shed 6 bases and J 6 bases; nucleotides not matched to a gene: 6. The CDR3 sequence: CASRDRGVNGYTF. The CDR3 region has the DNA TGTGCCAGCAGAGACAGGGGCGTCAATGGCTACACCTTC.

This rearrangement joins TRBV5-1 to TRBJ2-7; 7 bases are a match to TRBD1. Germline V gene sequence: CDR1 SGHRS, CDR2 YFSETQ. J gave up 6 bases and V 4 bases, and 13 bases lay outside the gene matches. The CDR3 runs 15 residues. The DNA for the CDR3 is TGCGCCAGCAGCGTCCGAAGGGGGCGAGAAAGCGAGCAGTACTTC. Amino acid sequence: CASSVRRGRESEQYF.

Concerning this clone itself: In the same sample, other DNA sequences code for this CDR3. CDR3: CASSLGGGATDTQYF. The CDR3 bases are TGTGCCAGCAGCTTAGGAGGCGGGGCCACAGATACGCAGTATTTT. V is TRBV11-3 and J is TRBJ2-3; TRBD2 is a possible D gene (6 bases). From germline, CDR1 is SGHNT and CDR2 YENEEA. The CDR3 loop spans 15 amino acids. V was trimmed by 1 base and J by 2 bases, leaving 10 bases between them.

The chain employs TRBV10-3 and TRBJ1-1, with 7 bases fitting TRBD1. The CDR3 has 17 amino acids. CDR1 and CDR2 (germline): ENHRY, SYGVKD. V lost 0 bases to trimming and J lost 5 bases; unmatched junction nucleotides: 12. In nucleotides, the CDR3 is TGTGCCATCAGTGAGTCCCAGGGGGGAAGGGGATTGACTGAAGCTTTCTTT. This gives the protein CAISESQGGRGLTEAFF.

The chain uses TRBV18 and TRBJ2-7; TRBD1 agrees at 12 bases. V gave up 3 bases and J gave up 4 bases; unmatched junction bases: 7. The CDR3 totals 16 residues. The germline CDR1 and CDR2 sequences are KGHSH and LQKENI. CDR3 in amino acids: CASSPTGTGGIYEQYF. The CDR3 DNA is TGTGCCAGCTCACCTACCGGGACAGGGGGCATATACGAGCAGTACTTC.

This clone was recorded once. This chain connects TRBV6-6 to TRBJ1-2; D call uncertain. In germline, CDR1 is MNHNY, CDR2 SVGAGI (reference sequence). There are 14 residues in the CDR3. Trimming took off 5 bases at V and 2 bases at J, with 12 bases between the two ends. For the CDR3, the DNA is TGTGCCAGCAGTCCCCGCGTGGTCAACTATGGCTACACCTTC. This translates into CASSPRVVNYGYTF.

V gene TRBV4-2 combines with J gene TRBJ2-2; 9 nucleotides line up with TRBD2. Per the germline V gene, CDR1 is LGHNA and CDR2 is YNFKEQ. V lost 4 bases to trimming and J lost 1 base; unmatched junction nucleotides: 10. The CDR3 is 18 residues long. The DNA of the CDR3 is TGTGCCAGCAGCCGGGAGGTAGCGGGGGCTCTGAACACCGGGGAGCTGTTTTTT. Translation gives CASSREVAGALNTGELFF.

This chain connects TRBV5-8 to TRBJ2-7; TRBD1 agrees at 9 bases. The germline CDR1 and CDR2 sequences are SGHTS and YDEGEE. The V segment lost 2 bases and the J segment 1 base; nucleotides outside the gene matches: 4. CDR3 length equals 15 residues. This chain's CDR3 is CASSFRQGVSYEQYF. The CDR3 nucleotides are TGTGCCAGCAGCTTCCGACAGGGGGTATCCTACGAGCAGTACTTC.

The table lists this clone with a count of one. This chain connects TRBV12-3 or TRBV12-4 to TRBJ2-7; D is unresolved. The V end was cut by 1 base, the J end by 0 bases, with 4 bases between. CDR3 size: 13 residues. In DNA form, the CDR3 reads TGTGCCAGCAGTTTAGGAGTCTCCTACGAGCAGTACTTC. It translates to CASSLGVSYEQYF.

This chain uses TRBV7-9 with TRBJ1-5; 10 nucleotides agree with TRBD1. This CDR3 has 17 residues. Germline trimming cut 5 bases from V and 6 bases from J; bases unmatched to any gene: 13. Germline V gene sequence: CDR1 SEHNR, CDR2 FQNEAQ (reference sequence). CDR3 coding DNA: TGTGCCAGCAGCGCCGGGACAGGGGATCCGATGGGTCAGCCCCAGCATTTT. Its protein is CASSAGTGDPMGQPQHF.

This clone was seen just once. A junction boundary mismatches the germline segment, possibly from a read error. The V call is TRBV19, the J call TRBJ1-5; 10 nucleotides agree with TRBD1. This CDR3 is 15 amino acids long. Germline CDR1 reads LNHDA; CDR2 reads SQIVND (reference sequence). CDR3 protein: CASSLDRGHSQPQHF. CDR3 sequence (DNA): TGTGCCAGTAGTCTAGACAGGGGGCACAGTCAGCCCCAGCATTTT.

The V and J genes are TRBV20-1 and TRBJ1-2, with D unresolved. The germline V gene has CDR1 DFQATT and CDR2 SNEGSKA (reference sequence). V lost 7 bases, J lost 5 bases, and 11 bases lay in between. The CDR3 runs 11 residues. CDR3 amino acids: CSVGVGYGYTF. The CDR3 DNA follows: TGCAGTGTGGGAGTTGGATATGGCTACACCTTC.

This rearrangement joins TRBV4-1 to TRBJ2-5; the match to TRBD1 covers 10 bases. The germline V gene encodes CDR1 MGHRA and CDR2 YSYEKL. The CDR3 consists of 15 residues. With 4 bases clipped from V and 0 bases from J, the junction kept 2 bases outside the gene matches. CDR3 sequence: CASSLGQGNQETQYF. In nucleotides, the CDR3 is TGCGCCAGCAGCCTGGGACAGGGGAACCAAGAGACCCAGTACTTC.

This clone was seen once. V usage is TRBV6-5 and J usage is TRBJ1-1; D remains ambiguous. Trimming pared 6 bases from V and 0 bases from J, leaving 8 bases between. The CDR3 runs to 13 residues. Germline-derived CDR1 and CDR2 are MNHEY and SVGAGI. The CDR3 DNA reads TGTGCCAGCAGGAGAACAGTGAACACTGAAGCTTTCTTT. The encoded protein is CASRRTVNTEAFF.